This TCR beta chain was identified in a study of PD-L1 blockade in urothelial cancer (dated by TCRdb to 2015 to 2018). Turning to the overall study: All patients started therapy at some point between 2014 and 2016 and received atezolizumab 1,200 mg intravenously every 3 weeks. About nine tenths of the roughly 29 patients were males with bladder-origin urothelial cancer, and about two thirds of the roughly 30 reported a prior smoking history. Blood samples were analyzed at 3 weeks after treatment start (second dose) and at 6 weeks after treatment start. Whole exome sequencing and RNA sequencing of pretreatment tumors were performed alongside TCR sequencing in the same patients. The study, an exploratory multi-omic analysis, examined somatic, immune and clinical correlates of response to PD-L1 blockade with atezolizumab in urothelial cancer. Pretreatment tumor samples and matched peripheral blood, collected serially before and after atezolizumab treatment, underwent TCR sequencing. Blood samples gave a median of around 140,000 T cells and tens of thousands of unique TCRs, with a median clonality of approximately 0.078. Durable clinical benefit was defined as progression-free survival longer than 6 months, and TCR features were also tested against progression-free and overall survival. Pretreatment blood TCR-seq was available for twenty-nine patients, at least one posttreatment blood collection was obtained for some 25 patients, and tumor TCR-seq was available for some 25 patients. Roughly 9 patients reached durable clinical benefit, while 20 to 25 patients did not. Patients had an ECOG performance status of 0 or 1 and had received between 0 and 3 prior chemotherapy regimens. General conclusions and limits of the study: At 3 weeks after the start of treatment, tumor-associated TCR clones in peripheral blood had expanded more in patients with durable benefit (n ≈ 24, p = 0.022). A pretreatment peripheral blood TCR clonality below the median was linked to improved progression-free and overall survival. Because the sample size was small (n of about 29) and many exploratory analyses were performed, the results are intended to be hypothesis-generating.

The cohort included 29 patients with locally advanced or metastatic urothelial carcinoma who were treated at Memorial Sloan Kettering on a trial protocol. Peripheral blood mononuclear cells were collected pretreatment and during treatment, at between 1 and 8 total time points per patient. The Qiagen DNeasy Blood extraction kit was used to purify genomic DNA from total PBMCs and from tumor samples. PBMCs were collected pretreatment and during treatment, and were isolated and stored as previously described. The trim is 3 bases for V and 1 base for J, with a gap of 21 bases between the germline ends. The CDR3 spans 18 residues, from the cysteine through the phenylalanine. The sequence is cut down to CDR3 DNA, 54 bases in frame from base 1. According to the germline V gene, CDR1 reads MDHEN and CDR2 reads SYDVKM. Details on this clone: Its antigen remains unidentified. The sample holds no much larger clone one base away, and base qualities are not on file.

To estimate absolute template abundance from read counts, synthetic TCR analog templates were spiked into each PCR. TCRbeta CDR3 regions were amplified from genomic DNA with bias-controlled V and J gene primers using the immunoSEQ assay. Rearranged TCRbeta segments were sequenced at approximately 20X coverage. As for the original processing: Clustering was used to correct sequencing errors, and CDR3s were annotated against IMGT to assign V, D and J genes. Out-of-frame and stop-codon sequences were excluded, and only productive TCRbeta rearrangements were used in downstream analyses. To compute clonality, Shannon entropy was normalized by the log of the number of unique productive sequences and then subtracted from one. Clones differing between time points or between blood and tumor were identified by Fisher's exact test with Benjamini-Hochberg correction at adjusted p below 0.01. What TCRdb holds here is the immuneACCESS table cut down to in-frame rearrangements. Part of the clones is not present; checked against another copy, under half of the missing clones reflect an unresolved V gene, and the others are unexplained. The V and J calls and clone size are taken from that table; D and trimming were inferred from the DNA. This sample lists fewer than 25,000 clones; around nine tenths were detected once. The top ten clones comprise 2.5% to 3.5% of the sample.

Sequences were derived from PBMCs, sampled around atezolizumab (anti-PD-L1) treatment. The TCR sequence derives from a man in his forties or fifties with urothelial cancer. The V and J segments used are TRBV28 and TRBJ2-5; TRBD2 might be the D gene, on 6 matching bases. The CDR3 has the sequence CASSLTPRGGFSQETQYF. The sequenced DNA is TGTGCCAGCAGTTTGACCCCCCGGGGAGGTTTTAGCCAAGAGACCCAGTACTTC.